This T cell receptor (beta chain) emerged from a study of blood T cell repertoires in COVID-19. Libraries were prepared by immunoSEQ multiplex PCR; TCRdb keeps only in-frame clonotypes and omits some of them. The sample consists of approximately 38,000 clones, about four fifths of them appearing once. This CDR3 is 17 amino acids long. With V trimmed by 3 bases and J by 0 bases, 5 bases remained unmatched. Germline V gene sequence: CDR1 MNHEY, CDR2 SMNVEV (reference sequence). The chain has TRBV27 and TRBJ2-5, with TRBD1 matching 12 bases. Sequences were obtained from peripheral blood. The TCR originated in a human donor with acute or convalescent COVID-19. The donor label of this sample is uncertain. CDR3 DNA sequence: TGTGCCAGCAGTTTGGGGACAGGGGGCCGGTACCAAGAGACCCAGTACTTC. Residues: CASSLGTGGRYQETQYF.